The entry below describes one T cell receptor (beta chain). CD4+CD127+ cells were sorted as the conventional CD4 T cells. These data belong to a study of B cell selection in AIRE deficiency. Sequenced by immunoSEQ multiplex PCR; TCRdb stores in-frame clones only, minus some. The sample holds under 25,000 clones, about 96% seen once. The CDR3 is made up of 15 amino acids. V gave up 7 bases and J gave up 1 base, with 16 bases separating them. CDR1 and CDR2 from the germline V gene are MNHEY and SVGAGI. The V and J genes are TRBV6-5 and TRBJ1-1, with D maybe TRBD1 (5 bases). The source material was conventional CD4+ T cells sorted from PBMCs. This sequence originates from a human donor with AIRE deficiency. CDR3 sequence (DNA): TGTGCCAGCACCTTAAGCCCCGGGGCGAACACTGAAGCTTTCTTT. This translates into CASTLSPGANTEAFF.